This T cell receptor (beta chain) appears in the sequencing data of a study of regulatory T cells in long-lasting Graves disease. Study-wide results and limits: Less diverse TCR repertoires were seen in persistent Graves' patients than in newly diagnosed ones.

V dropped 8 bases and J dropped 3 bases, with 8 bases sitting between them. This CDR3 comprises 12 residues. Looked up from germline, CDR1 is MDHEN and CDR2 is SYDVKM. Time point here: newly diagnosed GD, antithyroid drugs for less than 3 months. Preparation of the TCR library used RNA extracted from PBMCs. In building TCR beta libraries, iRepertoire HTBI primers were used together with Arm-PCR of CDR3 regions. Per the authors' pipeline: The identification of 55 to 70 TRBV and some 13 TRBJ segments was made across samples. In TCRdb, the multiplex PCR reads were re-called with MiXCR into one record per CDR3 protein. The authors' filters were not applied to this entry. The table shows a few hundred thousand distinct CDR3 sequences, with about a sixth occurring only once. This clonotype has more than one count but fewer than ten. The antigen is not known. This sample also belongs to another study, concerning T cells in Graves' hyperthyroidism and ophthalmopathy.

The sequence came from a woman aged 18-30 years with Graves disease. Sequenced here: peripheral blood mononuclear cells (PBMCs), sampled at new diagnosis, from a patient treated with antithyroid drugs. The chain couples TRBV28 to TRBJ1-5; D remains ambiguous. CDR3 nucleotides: TGTGCCAGCGAGAGTCTCAATCAGCCCCAGCATTTT. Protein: CASESLNQPQHF.